The subject of this entry is one T cell receptor beta chain. The data were taken from a study of cytomegalovirus exposure and HLA in healthy donors. With 60 Vbeta and 13 Jbeta primers, the PCR was carried out. Sequencing was performed with immunoSEQ multiplex PCR; in TCRdb, only in-frame clones are kept and a portion is missing. The sample has about 150,000 clones; approximately 71% are singletons. The CDR3 spans 16 residues. CDR1 is GTSNPN, CDR2 SVGIG, per germline (reference sequence). After removal of 4 bases from V and 9 bases from J, the junction contained 15 bases not matched to a gene. The material sequenced was PBMCs. The chain joins TRBV30 to TRBJ2-1; TRBD2 matches 10 bases. This clonotype was sampled from a man younger than 45 in good health and CMV-seropositive. CDR3 protein: CAWTPTLAGDRGEQFF. CDR3 sequence (DNA): TGTGCCTGGACGCCCACTCTAGCGGGAGACCGGGGTGAGCAGTTCTTC.